Following are 17 T cell receptor beta chains from one sample sequenced in a study of blood T cell repertoires in COVID-19. Profiled with immunoSEQ multiplex PCR; TCRdb holds only in-frame clones, not every one. The data contain around 59,000 clones, approximately 78% of them seen just once; the ten biggest clones take up roughly 12%. The sample was peripheral blood. The receptors were sampled from a man older than 75 with acute or convalescent COVID-19.

The chain links TRBV5-1 to TRBJ2-2; TRBD2 matches at 11 bases. The CDR3 is made up of 14 amino acids. The junction had 3 bases not matched to a gene; V was cut back by 6 bases and J by 5 bases. Germline-derived CDR1 and CDR2 are SGHRS and YFSETQ. The CDR3 loop is CASKLAGDTGELFF. As DNA, the CDR3 is TGCGCCAGCAAACTAGCGGGAGATACCGGGGAGCTGTTTTTT.

V usage is TRBV18 and J usage is TRBJ2-7; 9 bases line up with TRBD1. CDR3 length: 15 residues. The V segment lost 6 bases and the J segment 5 bases; nucleotides outside the gene matches: 11. Germline CDR1 KGHSH, CDR2 LQKENI. CDR3 residues: CASSPRTGEPHEQYF. Here the CDR3 DNA reads TGTGCCAGCTCCCCCAGGACAGGGGAGCCCCACGAGCAGTACTTC.

The chain joins TRBV5-1 to TRBJ2-5; 9 bases align to TRBD1. There are 13 residues in the CDR3. Germline V gene lookup returns CDR1 SGHRS and CDR2 YFSETQ. J lost 9 bases, V lost 4 bases, and 7 bases had no gene match. CDR3 sequence reads: CASSTGTGWPQYF. The DNA for the CDR3 is TGCGCCAGCAGCACCGGGACAGGGTGGCCCCAGTACTTC.

This clone was detected only once. The genes are TRBV5-1 and TRBJ2-1; 10 bases agree with TRBD2. CDR3 size: 15 residues. The germline V gene encodes CDR1 SGHRS and CDR2 YFSETQ. V was clipped by 3 bases and J by 8 bases; unmatched bases: 8. CDR3 in DNA: TGCGCCAGCAGCTCGAGCGGGGGGGTTGCTGATGAGCAGTTCTTC. This gives the protein CASSSSGGVADEQFF.

The CDR3: CASRKDLAGGAWGQPQHF. The CDR3, as DNA: TGTGCCAGCAGGAAGGATTTGGCAGGGGGCGCGTGGGGTCAGCCCCAGCATTTT. The V and J genes are TRBV2 and TRBJ1-5, with 8 bases matching TRBD1. Per germline, CDR1 SNHLY and CDR2 FYNNEI. V lost 6 bases to trimming and J lost 6 bases; unmatched junction nucleotides: 19. The CDR3 totals 18 residues.

With respect to this clone: At the DNA level, this CDR3 is encoded by other sequences in the same sample as well. This chain connects TRBV5-1 to TRBJ1-1, with TRBD1 matching over 8 bases. The CDR3 extends over 14 amino acids. Germline V gene sequence: CDR1 SGHRS, CDR2 YFSETQ. J gave up 1 base and V 4 bases, and 3 bases lay outside the gene matches. The CDR3 here is CASSGGTGNTEAFF. CDR3 coding DNA: TGCGCCAGCAGCGGGGGGACAGGGAACACTGAAGCTTTCTTT. Combining the CDR3 with reference TRBV5-1 and TRBJ1-1 gives the whole variable domain KAGVTQTPRYLIKTRGQQVTLSCSPISGHRSVSWYQQTPGQGLQFLFEYFSETQRNKGNFPGRFSGRQFSNSRSEMNVSTLELGDSALYLCASSGGTGNTEAFFGQGTRLTVV.

The chain carries TRBV5-4 and TRBJ2-2; TRBD1 might be the D (6 bases). V shed 0 bases and J shed 4 bases, with 7 bases lying between them. The germline CDR1 and CDR2 sequences are SGHNT and YYREEE (reference sequence). The CDR3 loop spans 14 amino acids. CDR3 sequence (DNA): TGTGCCAGCAGCTTGGAACAGGGCACCGGGGAGCTGTTTTTT. Translated: CASSLEQGTGELFF.

This chain's CDR3 is CASSMGQGYEQYF. CDR3 coding DNA: TGTGCCAGTAGTATGGGACAGGGCTACGAGCAGTACTTC. This rearrangement joins TRBV19 to TRBJ2-7; 9 bases are shared with TRBD1. The CDR3 has 13 residues. The germline gives CDR1 LNHDA, CDR2 SQIVND (reference sequence). Germline trimming cut 3 bases from V and 3 bases from J; bases unmatched to any gene: 0.

In its sample, this clone was seen a few times. The gene calls are TRBV5-6 and TRBJ1-6, with 7 bases lining up with TRBD1. The germline CDR1 and CDR2 sequences are SGHDT and YYEEEE. This CDR3 region has 14 residues. The junction had 6 bases not matched to a gene; V was cut back by 5 bases and J by 7 bases. CDR3 residues: CASRQGFENSPLHF. The CDR3, as DNA: TGTGCCAGCAGACAGGGGTTTGAGAATTCACCCCTCCACTTT.

The gene calls are TRBV28 and TRBJ2-4; no clear D gene. Germline V lookup: CDR1 MDHEN, CDR2 SYDVKM. Trimming took off 5 bases at V and 0 bases at J, with 8 bases between the two ends. This CDR3 is built from 14 residues. The CDR3 is CASSLQQAKNIQYF. CDR3 DNA sequence: TGTGCCAGCAGTCTACAGCAAGCCAAAAACATTCAGTACTTC.

The chain is built from TRBV24-1 and TRBJ2-1, with 7 nucleotides matching TRBD1. This CDR3 contains 15 residues. Germline V gene data show CDR1 as KGHDR and CDR2 as SFDVKD. The trim removed 4 bases at V and 5 bases at J, leaving 7 bases unmatched. The CDR3 sequence: CATSDHTGTDNEQFF. The CDR3 DNA sequence: TGTGCCACCAGTGACCACACCGGGACAGACAATGAGCAGTTCTTC.

This chain connects TRBV5-5 to TRBJ2-3; 13 positions agree with TRBD2. V trimming: 0 bases; J trimming: 1 base; junction bases outside the gene matches: 5. The CDR3 extends over 18 amino acids. Germline lookup yields CDR1 SGHKS and CDR2 YYEKEE (reference sequence). CDR3 in DNA: TGTGCCAGCAGCTTGGGAACTAGCGGGGGGGCCGGCACAGATACGCAGTATTTT. It specifies CASSLGTSGGAGTDTQYF. The complete variable domain, with remaining parts taken from reference TRBV5-5 and TRBJ2-3, reads DAGVTQSPTHLIKTRGQQVTLRCSPISGHKSVSWYQQVLGQGPQFIFQYYEKEERGRGNFPDRFSARQFPNYSSELNVNALLLGDSALYLCASSLGTSGGAGTDTQYFGPGTRLTVL.

CDR3 sequence reads: CATSDPGQAYEQYF. CDR3 DNA: TGTGCCACCAGTGACCCTGGACAGGCCTACGAGCAGTACTTC. This rearrangement joins TRBV24-1 to TRBJ2-7; TRBD1 matches at 7 bases. CDR1 KGHDR and CDR2 SFDVKD come from the germline V gene. This CDR3 has 14 amino acids. The V gene end was trimmed by 4 bases and the J gene end by 2 bases; junction bases not matched to a gene: 4.

This clone has more than one count but fewer than ten. This chain connects TRBV2 to TRBJ1-6, with D possibly being TRBD1 (5 bases). Germline V lookup: CDR1 SNHLY, CDR2 FYNNEI. The CDR3 is 14 residues long. With 7 bases removed from V and 7 bases from J, the gap between germline ends came to 14 bases. The CDR3 region is CASMWGDRNSPLHF. The CDR3 DNA sequence: TGTGCCAGCATGTGGGGGGATAGGAATTCACCCCTCCACTTT.

A few counts support this clone. The rearrangement links TRBV12-5 to TRBJ2-1; D possibly corresponds to TRBD1 (5 bases). V lost 7 bases to trimming and J lost 3 bases, with 10 bases between them. Germline CDR1 is LGHNT and CDR2 is FRNRAP. The CDR3 loop spans 13 amino acids. CDR3 amino acids: CASAGPFYNEQFF. DNA of the CDR3: TGTGCTAGTGCAGGGCCATTCTACAATGAGCAGTTCTTC.

The chain uses TRBV6-5 and TRBJ1-2; a possible D gene is TRBD1 (5 bases). The CDR3 spans 12 residues. V was shortened by 7 bases and J by 4 bases, with 10 bases between the two germline ends. Per the germline V gene, CDR1 is MNHEY and CDR2 is SVGAGI. This CDR3 reads CASTAGLYGYTF. CDR3 nucleotides: TGTGCCAGCACCGCAGGGCTCTATGGCTACACCTTC.

This sequence joins TRBV5-1 and TRBJ2-3; D is perhaps TRBD2 (5 bases). The CDR3 loop spans 15 amino acids. Germline-derived CDR1 and CDR2 are SGHRS and YFSETQ. V was trimmed by 3 bases and J by 0 bases, leaving 11 bases between them. The CDR3 spells CASSSTSRSTDTQYF. DNA for the CDR3: TGCGCCAGCAGCTCAACTAGTAGAAGCACAGATACGCAGTATTTT.